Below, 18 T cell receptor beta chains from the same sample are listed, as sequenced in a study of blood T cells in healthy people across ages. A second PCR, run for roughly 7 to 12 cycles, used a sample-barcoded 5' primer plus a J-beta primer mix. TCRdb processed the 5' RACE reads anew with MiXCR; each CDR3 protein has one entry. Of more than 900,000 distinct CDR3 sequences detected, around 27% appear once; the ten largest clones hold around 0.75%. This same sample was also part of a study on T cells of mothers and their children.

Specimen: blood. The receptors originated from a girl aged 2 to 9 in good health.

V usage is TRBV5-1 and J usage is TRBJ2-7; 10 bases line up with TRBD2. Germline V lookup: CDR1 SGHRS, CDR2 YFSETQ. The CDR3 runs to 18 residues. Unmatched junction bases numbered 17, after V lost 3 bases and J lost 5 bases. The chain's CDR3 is CASSSPPTSGRAFDEQYF. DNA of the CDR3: TGCGCCAGCAGCTCACCTCCGACCAGCGGGAGGGCCTTTGACGAGCAGTACTTC. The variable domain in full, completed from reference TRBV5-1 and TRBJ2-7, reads KAGVTQTPRYLIKTRGQQVTLSCSPISGHRSVSWYQQTPGQGLQFLFEYFSETQRNKGNFPGRFSGRQFSNSRSEMNVSTLELGDSALYLCASSSPPTSGRAFDEQYFGPGTRLTVT.

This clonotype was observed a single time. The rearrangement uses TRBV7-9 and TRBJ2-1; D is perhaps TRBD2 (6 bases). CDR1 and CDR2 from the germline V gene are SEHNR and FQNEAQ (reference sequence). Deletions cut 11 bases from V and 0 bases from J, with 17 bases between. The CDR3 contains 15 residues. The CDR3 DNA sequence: TGTGCCGGTCGGGGCGGGAACAGCTCCTACAATGAGCAGTTCTTC. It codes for CAGRGGNSSYNEQFF. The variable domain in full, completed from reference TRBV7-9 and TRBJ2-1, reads DTGVSQNPRHKITKRGQNVTFRCDPISEHNRLYWYRQTLGQGPEFLTYFQNEAQLEKSRLLSDRFSAERPKGSFSTLEIQRTEQGDSAMYLCAGRGGNSSYNEQFFGPGTRLTVL.

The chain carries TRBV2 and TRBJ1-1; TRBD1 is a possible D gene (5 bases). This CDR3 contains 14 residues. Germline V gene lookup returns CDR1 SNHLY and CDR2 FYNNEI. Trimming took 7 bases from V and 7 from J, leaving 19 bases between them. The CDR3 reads CASIRSAGEGEAFF. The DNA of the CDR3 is TGTGCCAGCATTCGAAGTGCGGGGGAGGGTGAAGCTTTCTTT.

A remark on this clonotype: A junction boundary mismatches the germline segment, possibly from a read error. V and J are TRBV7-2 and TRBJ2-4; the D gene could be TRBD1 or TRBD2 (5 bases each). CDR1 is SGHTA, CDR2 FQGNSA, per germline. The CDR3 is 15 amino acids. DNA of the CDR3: TGTGCCGGCAGCCCGTGGGACGGAGCCAAAAACATTCAGTACTTC. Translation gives CAGSPWDGAKNIQYF.

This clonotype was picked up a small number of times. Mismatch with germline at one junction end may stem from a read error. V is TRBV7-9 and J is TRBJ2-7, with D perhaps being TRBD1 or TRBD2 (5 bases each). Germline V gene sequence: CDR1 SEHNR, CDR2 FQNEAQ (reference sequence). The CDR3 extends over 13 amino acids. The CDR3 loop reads CASRARDAYERYF. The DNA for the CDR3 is TGTGCCAGCAGGGCCCGGGACGCCTACGAGCGGTACTTC.

The CDR3 protein is CASSDREGDIQYF. In nucleotides, the CDR3 is TGTGCCAGCAGCGACAGGGAAGGGGACATTCAGTACTTC. The V call is TRBV6-6, the J call TRBJ2-4; TRBD1 aligns across 7 bases. Germline CDR1 and CDR2: MNHNY and SVGAGI (reference sequence). V lost 6 bases to trimming and J lost 8 bases; unmatched junction nucleotides: 7. The CDR3 runs 13 residues.

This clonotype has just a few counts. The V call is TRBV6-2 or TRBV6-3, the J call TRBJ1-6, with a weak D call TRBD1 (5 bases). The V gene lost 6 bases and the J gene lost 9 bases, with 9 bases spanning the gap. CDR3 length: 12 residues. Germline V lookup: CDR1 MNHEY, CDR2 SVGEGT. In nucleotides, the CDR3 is TGTGCCAGCAGAGAGGGGTTTTCACCCCTCCACTTT. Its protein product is CASREGFSPLHF.

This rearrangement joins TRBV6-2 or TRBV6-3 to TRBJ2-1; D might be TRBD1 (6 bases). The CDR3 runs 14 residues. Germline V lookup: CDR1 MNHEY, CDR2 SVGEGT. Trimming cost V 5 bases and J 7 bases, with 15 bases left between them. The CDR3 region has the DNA TGTGCCAGCAGTCACAGGGCGTATGAGAATGAGCAGTTCTTC. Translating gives CASSHRAYENEQFF.

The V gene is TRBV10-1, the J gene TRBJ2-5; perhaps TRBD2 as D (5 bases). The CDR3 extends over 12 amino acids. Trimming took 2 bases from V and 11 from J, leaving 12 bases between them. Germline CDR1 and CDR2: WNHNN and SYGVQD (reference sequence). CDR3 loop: CASSEAGMEQYF. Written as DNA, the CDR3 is TGCGCCAGCAGTGAGGCCGGGATGGAGCAGTACTTC.

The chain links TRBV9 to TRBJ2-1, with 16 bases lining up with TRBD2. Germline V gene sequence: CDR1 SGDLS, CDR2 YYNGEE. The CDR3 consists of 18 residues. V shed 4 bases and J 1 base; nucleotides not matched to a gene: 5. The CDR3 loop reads CASSLGTSGRVSYNEQFF. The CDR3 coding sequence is TGTGCCAGCAGCTTGGGGACTAGCGGGAGGGTGTCCTACAATGAGCAGTTCTTC. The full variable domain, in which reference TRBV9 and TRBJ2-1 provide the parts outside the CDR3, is DSGVTQTPKHLITATGQRVTLRCSPRSGDLSVYWYQQSLDQGLQFLIQYYNGEERAKGNILERFSAQQFPDLHSELNLSSLELGDSALYFCASSLGTSGRVSYNEQFFGPGTRLTVL.

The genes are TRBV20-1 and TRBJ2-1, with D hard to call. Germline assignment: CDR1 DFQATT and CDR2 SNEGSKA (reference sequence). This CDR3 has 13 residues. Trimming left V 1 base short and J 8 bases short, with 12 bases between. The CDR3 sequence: CSARVPYGDEQFF. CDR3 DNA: TGCAGTGCTAGAGTTCCCTATGGAGATGAGCAGTTCTTC.

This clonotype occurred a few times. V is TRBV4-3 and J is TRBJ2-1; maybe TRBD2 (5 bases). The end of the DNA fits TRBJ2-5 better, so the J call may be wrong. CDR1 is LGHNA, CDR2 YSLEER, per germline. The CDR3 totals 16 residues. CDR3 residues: CASSHYTGIALKTQYF. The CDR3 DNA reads TGCGCCAGCAGCCATTACACCGGGATCGCCTTGAAGACCCAGTACTTC.

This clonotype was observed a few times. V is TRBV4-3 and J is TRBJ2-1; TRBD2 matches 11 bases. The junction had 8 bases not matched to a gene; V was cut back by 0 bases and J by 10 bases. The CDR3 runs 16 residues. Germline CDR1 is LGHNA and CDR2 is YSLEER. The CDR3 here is CASSQDWLAGGWEQFF. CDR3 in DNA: TGCGCCAGCAGCCAAGATTGGCTAGCGGGGGGCTGGGAGCAGTTCTTC.

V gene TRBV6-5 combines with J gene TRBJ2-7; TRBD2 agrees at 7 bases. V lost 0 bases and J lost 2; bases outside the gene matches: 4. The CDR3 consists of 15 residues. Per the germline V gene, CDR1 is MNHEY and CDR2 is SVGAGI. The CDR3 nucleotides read TGTGCCAGCAGTTACTCACGCGGGGGTCCCTACGAGCAGTACTTC. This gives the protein CASSYSRGGPYEQYF.

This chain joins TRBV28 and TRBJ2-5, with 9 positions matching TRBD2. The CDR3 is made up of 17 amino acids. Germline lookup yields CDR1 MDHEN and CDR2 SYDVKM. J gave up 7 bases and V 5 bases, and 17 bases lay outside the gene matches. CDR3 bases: TGTGCCAGCAGTCACACTAGCGGGTTGGTAGGAGAAGGGACCCAGTACTTC. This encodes CASSHTSGLVGEGTQYF.

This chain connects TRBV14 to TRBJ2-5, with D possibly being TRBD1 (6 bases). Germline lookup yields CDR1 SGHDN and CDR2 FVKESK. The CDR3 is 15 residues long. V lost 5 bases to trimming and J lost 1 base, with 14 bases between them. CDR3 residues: CASSFGQRLQETQYF. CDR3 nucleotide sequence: TGTGCCAGCAGCTTCGGACAGCGACTCCAAGAGACCCAGTACTTC.

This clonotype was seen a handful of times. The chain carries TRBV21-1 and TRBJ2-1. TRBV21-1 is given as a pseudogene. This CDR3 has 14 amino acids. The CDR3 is CASTPGDYYNEQFF. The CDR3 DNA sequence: TGTGCCAGCACCCCAGGGGACTACTACAATGAGCAGTTCTTC.

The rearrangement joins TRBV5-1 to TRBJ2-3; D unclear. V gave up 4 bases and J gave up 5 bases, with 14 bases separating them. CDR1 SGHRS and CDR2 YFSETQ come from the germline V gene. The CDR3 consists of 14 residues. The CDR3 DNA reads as TGCGCCAGCAGCCAAGGAACATTTCAAGATACGCAGTATTTT. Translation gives CASSQGTFQDTQYF.